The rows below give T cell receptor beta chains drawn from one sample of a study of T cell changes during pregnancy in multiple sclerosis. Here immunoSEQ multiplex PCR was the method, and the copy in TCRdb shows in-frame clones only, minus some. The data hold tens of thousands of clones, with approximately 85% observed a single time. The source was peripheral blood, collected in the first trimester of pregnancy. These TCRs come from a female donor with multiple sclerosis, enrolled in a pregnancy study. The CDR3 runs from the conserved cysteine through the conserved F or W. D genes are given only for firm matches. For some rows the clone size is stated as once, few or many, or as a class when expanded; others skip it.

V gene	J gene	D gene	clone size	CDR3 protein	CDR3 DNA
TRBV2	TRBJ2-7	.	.	CASNTGIGNEQYF	TGTGCCAGCAATACGGGAATAGGCAACGAGCAGTACTTC
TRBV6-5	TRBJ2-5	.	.	CASNPGRGGGTQYF	TGTGCCAGCAATCCTGGGAGGGGAGGGGGAACCCAGTACTTC
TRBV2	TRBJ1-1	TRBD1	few	CASRQGASGEAFF	TGTGCCAGCAGACAGGGGGCCTCGGGTGAAGCTTTCTTT
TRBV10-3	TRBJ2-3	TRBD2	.	CAISVGGSGADTQYF	TGTGCCATCAGTGTGGGCGGGAGTGGGGCAGATACGCAGTATTTT
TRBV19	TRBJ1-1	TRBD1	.	CASSIGLQGGTEAFF	TGTGCCAGTAGTATAGGTTTACAGGGGGGCACTGAAGCTTTCTTT
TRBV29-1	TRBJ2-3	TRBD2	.	CSVEGGTSGRVSTDTQYF	TGCAGCGTTGAAGGGGGGACTAGCGGGAGGGTCAGCACAGATACGCAGTATTTT
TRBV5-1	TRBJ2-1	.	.	CASSFTSSYNEQFF	TGCGCCAGCAGCTTCACTAGCTCCTACAATGAGCAGTTCTTC
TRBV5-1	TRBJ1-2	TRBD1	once	CASSSTPSGTGNYGYTF	TGCGCCAGCAGCTCTACTCCGAGTGGGACAGGGAACTATGGCTACACCTTC
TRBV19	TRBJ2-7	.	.	CASSMEGSYEQYF	TGTGCCAGTAGTATGGAGGGTAGCTACGAGCAGTACTTC
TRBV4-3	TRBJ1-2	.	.	CASSQDLDRPNYGYTF	TGCGCCAGCAGCCAAGATCTCGACAGACCTAACTATGGCTACACCTTC
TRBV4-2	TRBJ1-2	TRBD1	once	CASSQPGQGAANYGYTF	TGTGCCAGCAGCCAACCGGGACAGGGGGCAGCTAACTATGGCTACACCTTC
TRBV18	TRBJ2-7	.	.	CASSPGNSYEQYF	TGTGCCAGCTCACCAGGCAACTCCTACGAGCAGTACTTC
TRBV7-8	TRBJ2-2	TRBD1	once	CASRYTWDRVTTGELFF	TGTGCCAGCAGATACACATGGGACAGAGTAACAACCGGGGAGCTGTTTTTT
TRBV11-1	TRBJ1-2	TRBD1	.	CASSPDRDGYTF	TGTGCCAGCAGCCCTGACAGGGACGGCTACACCTTC
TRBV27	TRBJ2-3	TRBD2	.	CASSLSSGRPPSTDTQYF	TGTGCCAGCAGTTTATCTAGCGGGAGGCCCCCTAGCACAGATACGCAGTATTTT
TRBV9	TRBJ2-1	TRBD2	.	CASSSGLAGGSYNEQFF	TGTGCCAGCAGCTCAGGACTAGCGGGAGGGTCGTACAATGAGCAGTTCTTC
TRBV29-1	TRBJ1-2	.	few	CSVEVTGWGYTF	TGCAGCGTTGAAGTGACAGGATGGGGCTACACCTTC
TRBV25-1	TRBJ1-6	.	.	CASSDYSGFDSPLHF	TGTGCCAGCAGTGACTACTCGGGTTTTGATTCACCCCTCCACTTT
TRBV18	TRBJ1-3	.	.	CASSPFTPSGSSGNTIYF	TGTGCCAGCTCACCGTTCACTCCCAGCGGGTCCTCTGGAAACACCATATATTTT
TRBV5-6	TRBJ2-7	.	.	CASRPSWAGWYEQYF	TGTGCCAGCAGACCAAGTTGGGCGGGATGGTACGAGCAGTACTTC
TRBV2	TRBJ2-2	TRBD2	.	CASSAGRAPGELFF	TGTGCCAGCAGTGCCGGGAGGGCGCCCGGGGAGCTGTTTTTT
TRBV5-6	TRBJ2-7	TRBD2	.	CASSLGGLAGGRGGQYF	TGTGCCAGCAGCTTGGGGGGACTAGCGGGAGGACGCGGGGGGCAGTACTTC
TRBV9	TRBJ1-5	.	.	CASSASGSGQPQHF	TGTGCCAGCAGCGCCTCAGGGTCCGGTCAGCCCCAGCATTTT
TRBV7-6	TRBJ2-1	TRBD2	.	CASSRTRDSYNEQFF	TGTGCCAGCAGCCGGACTAGAGACTCCTACAATGAGCAGTTCTTC
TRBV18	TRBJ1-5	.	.	CASSPPGSNQPQHF	TGTGCCAGCTCACCTCCGGGGAGCAATCAGCCCCAGCATTTT
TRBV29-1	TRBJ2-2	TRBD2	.	CSVGLGSFTGELFF	TGCAGCGTGGGACTAGGGTCGTTCACCGGGGAGCTGTTTTTT